This T cell receptor beta chain is from a study of cytomegalovirus exposure and HLA in healthy donors. The study, taken as a whole, reports: Segments of the TCR beta V type were, in most cases, productive about 87% or about 30% of the time in an earlier analysis. Presence/absence comparisons presumed near-even sequencing depth among donors.

On this clone: Its antigen is undetermined.

CDR1 and CDR2 from the germline V gene are MGHRA and YSYEKL. V was clipped by 4 bases and J by 0 bases; unmatched bases: 6. This CDR3 has 17 amino acids. Both 60 Vbeta primers and 13 Jbeta primers went into the PCR. The table came from immunoSEQ multiplex PCR; TCRdb's copy has only in-frame clones and leaves some out. The sample shows about 140,000 clones, 70% of them seen only once. The specimen was PBMCs. The sequence came from a woman in her thirties in good health and CMV-seronegative. V gene TRBV4-1 combines with J gene TRBJ2-7, with TRBD2 matching over 13 bases. DNA for the CDR3: TGCGCCAGCAGCCGCGGACTAGCGGGGGCCGCCTCCTACGAGCAGTACGTC. It yields the protein CASSRGLAGAASYEQYV.